A selection of T cell receptor beta chains follows, all from one sample in a study of cytomegalovirus exposure and HLA in healthy donors. Generated by immunoSEQ multiplex PCR, the TCRdb table keeps only in-frame clones and is missing some. The table lists some 150,000 clones, roughly three quarters of them singletons, with roughly 4% in the top ten. The sequenced sample consisted of PBMCs. Every receptor here comes from a man between 18 and 35 years old in good health and CMV-seronegative. Each CDR3 is given with its conserved first and last residue. D genes are given only for firm matches. Part of the rows lack a size; the others show once, few, many or a class for expanded clones.

V: TRBV10-3; size: few; D: -; J: TRBJ2-5; CDR3: CAISDRQETQYF; DNA: TGTGCCATCAGTGACAGACAAGAGACCCAGTACTTC
V: TRBV5-1; size: once; D: TRBD2; J: TRBJ2-1; CDR3: CASSLATSLSSYNEQFF; DNA: TGCGCCAGCAGCTTGGCGACTAGCCTTAGCTCCTACAATGAGCAGTTCTTC
V: TRBV19; size: -; D: TRBD1; J: TRBJ2-7; CDR3: CASSIGTGVYEQYF; DNA: TGTGCCAGTAGTATCGGGACAGGGGTCTACGAGCAGTACTTC
V: TRBV6-5; size: -; D: -; J: TRBJ1-6; CDR3: CASSYRSSYNSPLHF; DNA: TGTGCCAGCAGTTACAGGAGCTCCTATAATTCACCCCTCCACTTT
V: TRBV6-1; size: -; D: TRBD1; J: TRBJ1-2; CDR3: CASSEALHSGQGTTYTF; DNA: TGTGCCAGCAGTGAAGCGCTTCACTCGGGACAGGGGACAACCTACACCTTC
V: TRBV11-2; size: -; D: TRBD1; J: TRBJ1-2; CDR3: CASVDRVRSGGYTF; DNA: TGTGCCAGCGTTGACAGGGTTCGATCGGGGGGCTACACCTTC
V: TRBV2; size: -; D: -; J: TRBJ2-5; CDR3: CASSEALVTGSYQETQYF; DNA: TGTGCCAGCAGTGAAGCGTTGGTTACCGGTTCCTACCAAGAGACCCAGTACTTC
V: TRBV5-1; size: once; D: -; J: TRBJ2-5; CDR3: CASSLGGQGETQYF; DNA: TGCGCCAGCAGCTTGGGGGGCCAGGGAGAGACCCAGTACTTC
V: TRBV18; size: -; D: -; J: TRBJ2-2; CDR3: CASSPVSLAQRANTGELFF; DNA: TGTGCCAGCTCACCGGTCTCTCTGGCCCAGCGGGCGAACACCGGGGAGCTGTTTTTT
V: TRBV5-4; size: few; D: -; J: TRBJ2-5; CDR3: CASSSTDRGVRETQYF; DNA: TGTGCCAGCAGCTCAACTGACCGCGGGGTCCGAGAGACCCAGTACTTC
V: TRBV19; size: once; D: TRBD1; J: TRBJ1-5; CDR3: CASSIGDSYSNQPQHF; DNA: TGTGCCAGTAGTATAGGGGACAGCTATAGCAATCAGCCCCAGCATTTT
V: TRBV25-1; size: once; D: TRBD1; J: TRBJ2-2; CDR3: CASSEWGQGASGELFF; DNA: TGTGCCAGCAGTGAATGGGGCCAGGGGGCCTCCGGGGAGCTGTTTTTT
V: TRBV28; size: few; D: TRBD1; J: TRBJ2-6; CDR3: CASSPGQLTGANVLTF; DNA: TGTGCCAGCAGCCCGGGACAGCTTACTGGGGCCAACGTCCTGACTTTC
V: TRBV6-5; size: -; D: -; J: TRBJ2-7; CDR3: CASSPSGNIVYEQYF; DNA: TGTGCCAGCAGCCCATCAGGGAACATAGTGTACGAGCAGTACTTC
V: TRBV5-5; size: -; D: -; J: TRBJ2-1; CDR3: CASSLVINGDEQFF; DNA: TGTGCCAGCAGCTTGGTCATCAACGGGGATGAGCAGTTCTTC
V: TRBV10-2; size: -; D: -; J: TRBJ1-4; CDR3: CASSGYREHANEKLFF; DNA: TGCGCCAGCAGTGGGTACAGGGAGCATGCTAATGAAAAACTGTTTTTT
V: TRBV6-1; size: few; D: TRBD1; J: TRBJ2-1; CDR3: CASTERDRERSYNEQFF; DNA: TGTGCCAGCACTGAAAGGGACAGGGAAAGATCCTACAATGAGCAGTTCTTC
V: TRBV27; size: -; D: -; J: TRBJ1-5; CDR3: CASSTRGQPQHF; DNA: TGTGCCAGCAGTACTAGAGGTCAGCCCCAGCATTTT
V: TRBV30; size: -; D: -; J: TRBJ2-1; CDR3: CAWSAGINEQFF; DNA: TGTGCCTGGAGTGCCGGGATCAATGAGCAGTTCTTC
V: TRBV6-5; size: once; D: TRBD1; J: TRBJ1-1; CDR3: CASSNYDRGWDTEAFF; DNA: TGTGCCAGCAGTAACTATGACAGGGGGTGGGACACTGAAGCTTTCTTT